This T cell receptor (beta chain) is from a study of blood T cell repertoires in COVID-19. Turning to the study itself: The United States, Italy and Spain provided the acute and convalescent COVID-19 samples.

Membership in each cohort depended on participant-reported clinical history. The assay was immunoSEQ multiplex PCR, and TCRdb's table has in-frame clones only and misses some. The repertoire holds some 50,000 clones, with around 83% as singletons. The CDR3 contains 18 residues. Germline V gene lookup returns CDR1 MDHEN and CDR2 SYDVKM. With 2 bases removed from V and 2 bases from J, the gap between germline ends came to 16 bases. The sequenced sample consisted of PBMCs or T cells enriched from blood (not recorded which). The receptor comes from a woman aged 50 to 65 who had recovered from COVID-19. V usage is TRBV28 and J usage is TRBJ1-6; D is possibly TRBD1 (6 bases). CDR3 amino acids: CASSLGSAGAAYNSPLHF. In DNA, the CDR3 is TGTGCCAGCAGTTTAGGGTCGGCGGGGGCGGCCTATAATTCACCCCTCCACTTT.